This T cell receptor (beta chain) appears in the sequencing data of a study of blood T cell repertoires in COVID-19 (dated by TCRdb to between 2020 and 2021). Concerning the study at large: Samples covering the acute and convalescent phases of COVID-19 were provided by collaborators in the United States, Italy and Spain. The repertoires were released in a freely available public database intended as a resource for research on the immune response to SARS-CoV-2. The dataset comprised deeply sampled blood TCRbeta repertoires from subjects exposed to, actively infected with, or recovered from COVID-19. Where HLA class I and class II types were available, the types were taken from metadata supplied by the sample provider, not from assay-based typing. The sample metadata nearly always contained a de-identified subject ID, COVID-19 status, age in years and sex. Samples were obtained from the ongoing ImmuneRACE study (first 160 participants) and from 1,254 subjects provided by 6 global collaborators. The prospective study material was composed of cDNA or gDNA derived from T cells, B-cell-depleted T cells, or PBMCs. Results the study describes overall, beyond this receptor: Clinical and demographic metadata were provided uncurated, with the amount varying by source and participant.

TCRbeta CDR3 regions were amplified from genomic DNA by means of the immunoSEQ Assay, a bias-controlled multiplex PCR. Regarding the original processing steps: The number of nucleated cells in each sample was estimated by amplification of reference gene primers within the assay. To quantify the absolute abundance of each unique TCRbeta CDR3 rearrangement, sequence reads were collapsed and filtered. Productive Simpson clonality was computed per sample as the square root of Simpson's diversity index over productive rearrangements. TCRdb limited this immuneACCESS table to in-frame rearrangements with V and J called. A share of clones is missing; checked studies link under half to unresolved V genes, and the rest is unexplained. For V, J and clone size, that table is used; D and trimming come from the DNA. Counted in this sample were some 170,000 clones; approximately 80% of them appeared once. Roughly 9% of the sample lies in the top ten.

Taken from the germline V gene, the CDR1 and CDR2 loops are SGDLS and YYNGEE. V and J are trimmed by 4 bases and 3 bases, and the gene matches miss 12 bases of the junction. There are 17 amino acids in the CDR3, from cysteine to phenylalanine inclusive. Only CDR3 DNA is held: 51 bases, read in frame from base 1. Collaborating institutions collected whole blood in K2EDTA tubes following their own protocols. For TCRbeta analysis, collaborators shipped samples as frozen whole blood, isolated PBMCs, or DNA extracted from either of those sample types. As regards this clone: Its antigen is not yet known. No qualities accompany the bases; no much larger clone lies one base away.

The sample was peripheral blood. The clonotype comes from an elderly woman with active or convalescent COVID-19. The chain is made from TRBV9 and TRBJ2-7; 11 of the junction bases match TRBD1. The DNA sequence reads TGTGCCAGCAGCCGGGACAGGGGGTCGACGCGAATCTACGAGCAGTACTTC. Its translation reads: CASSRDRGSTRIYEQYF. With all but the CDR3 taken from the reference TRBV9 and TRBJ2-7 genes, the full variable domain is: DSGVTQTPKHLITATGQRVTLRCSPRSGDLSVYWYQQSLDQGLQFLIQYYNGEERAKGNILERFSAQQFPDLHSELNLSSLELGDSALYFCASSRDRGSTRIYEQYFGPGTRLTVT.